This TCR beta chain was retrieved from a study of blood T cell repertoires in COVID-19. Study-wide background: Sources were T cells, B-cell-depleted T cells, or PBMCs; the material itself was cDNA or gDNA.

Germline loops: CDR1 MDHEN, CDR2 SYDVKM. This CDR3 comprises 15 residues. After removal of 7 bases from V and 0 bases from J, the junction contained 9 bases not matched to a gene. In the original analysis: Reference gene primer amplification yielded estimated nucleated cell counts. Assay: immunoSEQ multiplex PCR; the TCRdb copy retains only in-frame clones and omits some. V and J calls and clone size are copied from that table; D and trimming were computed from the DNA. The profile shows around 170,000 clones, roughly 80% of them singletons. This clone appeared once. The sequenced sample was peripheral blood. This TCR was recovered from a woman in her 40s with acute or convalescent COVID-19. This chain joins TRBV28 and TRBJ2-7; 7 nucleotides match TRBD1. The CDR3 nucleotides are TGTGCCAGCACCCCAAGGGGGCCAACCTCCTACGAGCAGTACTTC. Protein sequence: CASTPRGPTSYEQYF.